In its sample, the clone carrying this T cell receptor (beta chain) ranks as medium-sized (0.01 to 0.1%). The sample originates from a study of CD8 T cells in ankylosing spondylitis. The J segment lost 4 bases and the V segment lost 6 bases, leaving 5 bases of the junction unmatched. The CDR3 is made up of 15 amino acids. Quantitative 5'-RACE with molecular barcodes generated TCR beta libraries. Using its own MiXCR run on the 5' RACE reads, TCRdb lists one record per CDR3 protein. This table holds 150,000 to 200,000 distinct CDR3 sequences, 13% found once. This sequence was found in a female donor with ankylosing spondylitis or in good health (not recorded which). The sequenced material came from blood, either unsorted or a sorted T cell fraction (not recorded which). V and J are TRBV12-3 or TRBV12-4 and TRBJ2-1; 11 bases are a match to TRBD2. The CDR3 is CASRPVAGGYNEQFF. The CDR3, as DNA: TGTGCCAGCAGACCGGTAGCGGGAGGGTACAATGAGCAGTTCTTC.